The 28 T cell receptor beta chains below all came from one sample that was sequenced in a study of blood T cell repertoires in COVID-19. TCRdb keeps only in-frame clones here, not all; method: immunoSEQ multiplex PCR. This sample yields 40,000 or so clones, of which 88% are seen a single time; over 3.5% belongs to the top ten. The sequenced material came from peripheral blood. These TCRs come from a human donor in a cohort sampled during active COVID-19.

The chain combines TRBV6-5 with TRBJ2-5, with 15 bases lining up with TRBD2. The V gene end was trimmed by 9 bases and the J gene end by 4 bases; junction bases not matched to a gene: 6. This CDR3 contains 15 residues. CDR1 and CDR2 from the germline V gene are MNHEY and SVGAGI. The CDR3 protein is CASGTSGGSVETQYF. The DNA for the CDR3 is TGTGCCAGTGGGACTAGCGGGGGGTCCGTAGAGACCCAGTACTTC.

The CDR3 DNA follows: TGTGCCAGCAGTGGCTACAGTAATGAAAAACTGTTTTTT. This gives the protein CASSGYSNEKLFF. The chain uses TRBV28 and TRBJ1-4; D is unclear. The CDR3 contains 13 residues. Germline-derived CDR1 and CDR2 are MDHEN and SYDVKM. Trimming shortened V by 5 bases and J by 4 bases, and 8 bases separated the two germline ends.

V usage is TRBV27 and J usage is TRBJ2-2, with 8 positions matching TRBD2. J lost 5 bases, V lost 2 bases, and 7 bases had no gene match. The germline V gene encodes CDR1 MNHEY and CDR2 SMNVEV (reference sequence). There are 16 residues in the CDR3. The CDR3 DNA sequence: TGTGCCAGCAGTTTAAGTGGCGGGAGGTCGACCGGGGAGCTGTTTTTT. Translated, it gives CASSLSGGRSTGELFF.

In this sample, this clone turned up once. The V and J genes are TRBV7-9 and TRBJ2-3; 8 nucleotides align to TRBD2. The CDR3 length is 15 residues. Germline V gives CDR1 SEHNR, CDR2 FQNEAQ (reference sequence). J was trimmed by 4 bases and V by 8 bases; bases with no gene match: 11. The CDR3 is CASRQLAGISDTQYF. In DNA form, the CDR3 reads TGTGCCAGCCGGCAGCTAGCGGGTATATCAGATACGCAGTATTTT.

This chain links TRBV9 with TRBJ1-2, with 9 bases lining up with TRBD1. J lost 7 bases, V lost 4 bases, and 11 bases had no gene match. This CDR3 has 15 amino acids. Germline lookup yields CDR1 SGDLS and CDR2 YYNGEE. In DNA form, the CDR3 reads TGTGCCAGCAGCCCATACAGGGGGCAGTTGAGTGGCTACACCTTC. Translation: CASSPYRGQLSGYTF. Variable domain in full (rest from reference TRBV9 and TRBJ1-2): DSGVTQTPKHLITATGQRVTLRCSPRSGDLSVYWYQQSLDQGLQFLIQYYNGEERAKGNILERFSAQQFPDLHSELNLSSLELGDSALYFCASSPYRGQLSGYTFGSGTRLTVV.

The CDR3 DNA is TGTGCCAGCAGCCGCGGGGCGGCTAGCGGGAACTACGAGCAGTACTTC. This codes for CASSRGAASGNYEQYF. The rearrangement uses TRBV7-8 and TRBJ2-7, with 9 bases fitting TRBD2. The junction had 11 bases not matched to a gene; V was cut back by 5 bases and J by 3 bases. CDR1 is SGHVS and CDR2 is FQNEAQ in the germline V gene. The CDR3 runs to 16 residues.

The genes are TRBV19 and TRBJ2-1; 9 bases match TRBD2. Trimming at V came to 4 bases and at J to 0 bases, leaving 16 bases not matched to a gene. The CDR3 runs to 20 residues. CDR1 and CDR2 from the germline V gene are LNHDA and SQIVND (reference sequence). This CDR3 reads CASSNTRTKLAGSSYNEQFF. DNA for the CDR3: TGTGCCAGTAGTAATACACGGACCAAACTAGCGGGTAGCTCCTACAATGAGCAGTTCTTC.

This rearrangement joins TRBV4-1 to TRBJ1-2; D perhaps matches TRBD1 (6 bases). CDR1 is MGHRA, CDR2 YSYEKL, per germline. This CDR3 comprises 17 residues. Trimming removed 3 bases from V and 0 bases from J, with 17 bases in between. Here the CDR3 reads CASSHLQKDRANYGYTF. CDR3 nucleotide sequence: TGCGCCAGCAGCCATTTACAGAAGGACAGAGCTAACTATGGCTACACCTTC.

This clone was recorded once. This rearrangement joins TRBV15 to TRBJ1-2; 11 nucleotides match TRBD1. The junction had 11 bases not matched to a gene; V was cut back by 3 bases and J by 8 bases. The length of the CDR3 is 16 residues. In germline, CDR1 is LNHNV, CDR2 YYDKDF (reference sequence). The CDR3 loop is CATSRAGQGVSYGYTF. The CDR3, as DNA: TGTGCCACCAGCAGGGCGGGACAGGGGGTCTCCTACGGCTACACCTTC. Full variable domain (missing parts from reference TRBV15 and TRBJ1-2): DAMVIQNPRYQVTQFGKPVTLSCSQTLNHNVMYWYQQKSSQAPKLLFHYYDKDFNNEADTPDNFQSRRPNTSFCFLDIRSPGLGDTAMYLCATSRAGQGVSYGYTFGSGTRLTVV.

The V gene is TRBV29-1, the J gene TRBJ1-2, with D perhaps matching TRBD1 (5 bases). Germline CDR1 reads SQVTM; CDR2 reads ANQGSEA. Trimming removed 0 bases at V and 1 base at J, with 9 bases between. The CDR3 spans 14 residues. Written as DNA, the CDR3 is TGCAGCGTTGAAGAGGGGCAGCTTAACTATGGCTACACCTTC. Protein sequence: CSVEEGQLNYGYTF.

The CDR3 nucleotides read TGTGCCAGCAGTGAAAGACGGGAGCTCTATGGCTACACCTTC. The encoded protein is CASSERRELYGYTF. This chain joins TRBV6-1 and TRBJ1-2; D is unresolved. Germline CDR1 and CDR2: MNHNS and SASEGT. Trimming left V 2 bases short and J 4 bases short, with 11 bases between. This CDR3 is built from 14 residues.

This chain connects TRBV5-1 to TRBJ2-7; 11 bases match TRBD1. The CDR3 spans 16 residues. The germline CDR1 and CDR2 sequences are SGHRS and YFSETQ. The V segment lost 0 bases and the J segment 3 bases; nucleotides outside the gene matches: 5. CDR3 protein: CASSLDGTGGVYEQYF. CDR3 DNA: TGCGCCAGCAGCTTGGATGGGACAGGGGGAGTCTACGAGCAGTACTTC.

This chain links TRBV19 with TRBJ1-2; D uncertain. There are 15 residues in the CDR3. Germline V gene data show CDR1 as LNHDA and CDR2 as SQIVND (reference sequence). V was pared by 3 bases and J by 2 bases, with 13 bases between. The CDR3 region is CASSIAEVGNYGYTF. The CDR3 nucleotides are TGTGCCAGTAGTATTGCAGAGGTTGGGAACTATGGCTACACCTTC.

A single count supports this clone. The chain uses TRBV6-2 or TRBV6-3 and TRBJ1-1; possibly TRBD1 for D (5 bases). Germline values: CDR1 MNHEY, CDR2 SVGEGT. The V end was cut by 0 bases, the J end by 1 base, with 18 bases between. The CDR3 length is 18 residues. This CDR3 reads CASSYSGIGVAQNTEAFF. The DNA of the CDR3 is TGTGCCAGCAGTTACTCGGGCATAGGGGTCGCCCAGAACACTGAAGCTTTCTTT.

The chain carries TRBV18 and TRBJ2-1; 7 bases are a match to TRBD2. The CDR3 length is 16 residues. Germline assignment: CDR1 KGHSH and CDR2 LQKENI. Germline trimming cut 1 base from V and 2 bases from J; bases unmatched to any gene: 5. The CDR3 protein is CASSPQRGLAYNEQFF. CDR3 nucleotides: TGTGCCAGCTCACCACAGCGGGGCCTCGCCTACAATGAGCAGTTCTTC.

The chain combines TRBV7-9 with TRBJ2-1; 8 bases agree with TRBD2. The CDR3 length is 14 residues. Germline V lookup: CDR1 SEHNR, CDR2 FQNEAQ (reference sequence). The junction had 5 bases not matched to a gene; V was cut back by 3 bases and J by 7 bases. The CDR3 DNA is TGTGCCAGCAGCTTCGCCGGGACTAGTAATGAGCAGTTCTTC. Translation: CASSFAGTSNEQFF. The entire variable domain, with the rest obtained from reference TRBV7-9 and TRBJ2-1, is as follows: DTGVSQNPRHKITKRGQNVTFRCDPISEHNRLYWYRQTLGQGPEFLTYFQNEAQLEKSRLLSDRFSAERPKGSFSTLEIQRTEQGDSAMYLCASSFAGTSNEQFFGPGTRLTVL.

The DNA for the CDR3 is TGTGCCAGCAGCGTAGCTGGAACAGGGGGTCAGAATGAGCAGTTCTTC. Amino acid sequence: CASSVAGTGGQNEQFF. V and J are TRBV9 and TRBJ2-1, with TRBD1 identical over 8 bases. The CDR3 contains 16 residues. Germline V CDR1 and CDR2: SGDLS, YYNGEE. V shed 0 bases and J 7 bases; nucleotides not matched to a gene: 9.

The chain has TRBV7-2 and TRBJ2-7; 15 nucleotides match TRBD2. CDR1 and CDR2 (germline): SGHTA, FQGNSA. V was clipped by 4 bases and J by 4 bases; unmatched bases: 8. The CDR3 consists of 17 residues. This CDR3 reads CASSSDGTSGRRYEQYF. The CDR3 coding sequence is TGTGCCAGCAGCTCAGACGGGACTAGCGGGAGGAGATACGAGCAGTACTTC.

Only one count was recorded for this clone. This chain uses TRBV11-2 with TRBJ2-7, with 7 positions matching TRBD1. This CDR3 spans 15 amino acids. The junction had 5 bases not matched to a gene; V was cut back by 0 bases and J by 3 bases. From germline, CDR1 is SGHAT and CDR2 FQNNGV. The CDR3 bases are TGTGCCAGCAGCTTAGACAGGGGGTTGAACTACGAGCAGTACTTC. It encodes CASSLDRGLNYEQYF.

This clone has a handful of counts. The J gene is TRBJ1-5, the V gene TRBV19; a weak D match, TRBD1 (5 bases). In germline, CDR1 is LNHDA, CDR2 SQIVND (reference sequence). Deletions cut 10 bases from V and 0 bases from J, with 22 bases between. This CDR3 is built from 17 residues. The CDR3 nucleotides read TGTGCCACCAGTCATCCGGGGGGACGCAATAGCAATCAGCCCCAGCATTTT. Its protein product is CATSHPGGRNSNQPQHF.

The V gene is TRBV19, the J gene TRBJ1-5; D remains ambiguous. Trimming cost V 4 bases and J 1 base, with 11 bases left between them. Germline CDR1 is LNHDA and CDR2 is SQIVND (reference sequence). The CDR3 has 15 residues. Written as DNA, the CDR3 is TGTGCCAGTAGTACCAGCTGGAGCAGCAATCAGCCCCAGCATTTT. Translating gives CASSTSWSSNQPQHF.

The rearrangement joins TRBV5-6 to TRBJ2-7; 9 nucleotides agree with TRBD2. The CDR3 spans 17 residues. Trimming at V came to 1 base and at J to 1 base, leaving 9 bases not matched to a gene. In germline, CDR1 is SGHDT, CDR2 YYEEEE. The CDR3 DNA reads TGTGCCAGCAGCTTGCCTTGGCGGGAGGGCCGGTCCTACGAGCAGTACTTC. Protein sequence: CASSLPWREGRSYEQYF.

CDR3 loop: CAIRGQGGNTIYF. DNA for the CDR3: TGTGCCATCAGAGGACAGGGCGGAAACACCATATATTTT. The chain couples TRBV10-3 to TRBJ1-3, with 8 bases that match TRBD1. This CDR3 is built from 13 residues. Germline assignment: CDR1 ENHRY and CDR2 SYGVKD. Trimming at V came to 6 bases and at J to 4 bases, leaving 2 bases not matched to a gene.

This clone was seen a single time. The rearrangement joins TRBV28 to TRBJ1-1; D is ambiguous. The CDR3 extends over 12 amino acids. In germline, CDR1 is MDHEN, CDR2 SYDVKM. V lost 0 bases and J lost 5, with 4 bases in between. The CDR3 loop is CASSLWETEAFF. CDR3 bases: TGTGCCAGCAGTTTATGGGAGACTGAAGCTTTCTTT.

The V call is TRBV4-1, the J call TRBJ2-7, with 10 bases identical to TRBD1. The V gene end was trimmed by 4 bases and the J gene end by 2 bases; junction bases not matched to a gene: 2. CDR1 and CDR2 from the germline V gene are MGHRA and YSYEKL. This CDR3 is 14 amino acids long. The CDR3, as DNA: TGCGCCAGCAGCCCAGGGACAGGGGCCTACGAGCAGTACTTC. It codes for CASSPGTGAYEQYF.

In this sample, this clone turned up once. V is TRBV19 and J is TRBJ2-7; 7 bases agree with TRBD1. CDR1 LNHDA and CDR2 SQIVND come from the germline V gene (reference sequence). The V segment lost 4 bases and the J segment 9 bases; nucleotides outside the gene matches: 21. The CDR3 consists of 17 residues. The CDR3 DNA reads TGTGCCAGTAGTACCCTATGGGACAGCTATTCAATGATGGGGCAGTACTTC. Its protein product is CASSTLWDSYSMMGQYF.

This chain links TRBV11-2 with TRBJ2-1, with 8 bases aligning to TRBD1. This CDR3 has 15 amino acids. CDR1 is SGHAT, CDR2 FQNNGV, per germline. V dropped 5 bases and J dropped 5; count of bases not matched to a gene: 8. CDR3 coding DNA: TGTGCCAGCAGCCTAGGGGACAGGCTTCACAATGAGCAGTTCTTC. It is translated as CASSLGDRLHNEQFF.

This rearrangement joins TRBV3-1 (or the pseudogene TRBV3-2) to TRBJ2-2; no reliable D call. Germline values: CDR1 LGHDT, CDR2 YNNKEL (reference sequence). CDR3 length equals 11 residues. V was cut by 6 bases and J by 4 bases, with 3 bases left in between. CDR3 region: CASSLTGELFF. The CDR3 coding sequence is TGTGCCAGCAGTCTCACCGGGGAGCTGTTTTTT.